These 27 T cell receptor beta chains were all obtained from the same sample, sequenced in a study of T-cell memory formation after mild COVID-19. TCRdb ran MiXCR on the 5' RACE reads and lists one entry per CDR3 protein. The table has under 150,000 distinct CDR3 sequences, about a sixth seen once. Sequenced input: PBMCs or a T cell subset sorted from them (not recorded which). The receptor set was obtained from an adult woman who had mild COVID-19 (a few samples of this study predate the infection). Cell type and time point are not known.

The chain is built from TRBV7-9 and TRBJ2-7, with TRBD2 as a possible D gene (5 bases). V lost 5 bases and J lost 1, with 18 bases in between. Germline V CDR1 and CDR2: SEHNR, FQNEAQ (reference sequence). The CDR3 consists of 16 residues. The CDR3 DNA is TGTGCCAGCAGCCCCAAGCGGACCCCGAGGTCCTACGAGCAGTACTTC. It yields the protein CASSPKRTPRSYEQYF.

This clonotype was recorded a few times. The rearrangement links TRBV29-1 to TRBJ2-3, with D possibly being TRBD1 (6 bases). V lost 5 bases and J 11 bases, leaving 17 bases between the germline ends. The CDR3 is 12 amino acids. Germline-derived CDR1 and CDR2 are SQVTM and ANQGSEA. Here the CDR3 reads CSVRFGDIGQYF. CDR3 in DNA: TGCAGCGTTCGATTCGGGGACATCGGGCAGTATTTT.

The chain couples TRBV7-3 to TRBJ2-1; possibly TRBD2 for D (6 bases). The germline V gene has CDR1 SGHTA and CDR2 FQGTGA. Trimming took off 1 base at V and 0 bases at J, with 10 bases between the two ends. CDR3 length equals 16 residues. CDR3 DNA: TGTGCCAGCAGCTTAATGGGGGGATTCTCCTACAATGAGCAGTTCTTC. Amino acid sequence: CASSLMGGFSYNEQFF.

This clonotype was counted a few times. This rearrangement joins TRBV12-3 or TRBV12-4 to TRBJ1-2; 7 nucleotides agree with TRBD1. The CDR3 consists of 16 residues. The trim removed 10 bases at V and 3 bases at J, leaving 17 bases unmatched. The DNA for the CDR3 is TGTGCCATCCGTATCACTCCGGGACAGCGGGACTATGGCTACACCTTC. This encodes CAIRITPGQRDYGYTF.

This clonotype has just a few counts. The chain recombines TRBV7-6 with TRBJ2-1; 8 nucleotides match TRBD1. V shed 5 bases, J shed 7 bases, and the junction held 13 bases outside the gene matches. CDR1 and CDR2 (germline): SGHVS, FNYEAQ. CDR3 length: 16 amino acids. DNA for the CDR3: TGTGCCAGCAGCCCCCAAGTCGGACAGGGAAGGAATGAGCAGTTCTTC. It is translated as CASSPQVGQGRNEQFF.

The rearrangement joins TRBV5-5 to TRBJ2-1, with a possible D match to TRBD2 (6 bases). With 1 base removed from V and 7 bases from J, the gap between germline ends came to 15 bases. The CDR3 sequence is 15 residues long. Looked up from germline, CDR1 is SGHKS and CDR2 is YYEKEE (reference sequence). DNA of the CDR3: TGTGCCAGCAGCTTGACGGGAGTATTCATGAATGAGCAGTTCTTC. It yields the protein CASSLTGVFMNEQFF.

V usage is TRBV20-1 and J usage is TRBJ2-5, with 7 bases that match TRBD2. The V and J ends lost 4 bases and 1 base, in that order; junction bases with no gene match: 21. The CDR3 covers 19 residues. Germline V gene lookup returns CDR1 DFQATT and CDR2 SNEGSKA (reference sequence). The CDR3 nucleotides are TGCAGTGCTACCCAAGTAACTAGCGCGCTGAGGTTGGGCCAAGAGACCCAGTACTTC. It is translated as CSATQVTSALRLGQETQYF.

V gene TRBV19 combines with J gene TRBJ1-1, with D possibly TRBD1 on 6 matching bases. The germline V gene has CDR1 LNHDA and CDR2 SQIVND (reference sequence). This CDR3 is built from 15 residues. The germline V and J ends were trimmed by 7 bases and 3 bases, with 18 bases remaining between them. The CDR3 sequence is CASTLGTTQDTEAFF. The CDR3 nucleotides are TGTGCCAGTACACTTGGGACAACGCAGGACACTGAAGCTTTCTTT.

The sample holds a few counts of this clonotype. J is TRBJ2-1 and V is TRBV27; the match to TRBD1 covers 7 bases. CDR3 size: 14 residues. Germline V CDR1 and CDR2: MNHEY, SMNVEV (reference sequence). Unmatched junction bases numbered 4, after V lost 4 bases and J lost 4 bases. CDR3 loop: CASSSRQGYNEQFF. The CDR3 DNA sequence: TGTGCCAGCAGTTCCCGACAGGGTTACAATGAGCAGTTCTTC.

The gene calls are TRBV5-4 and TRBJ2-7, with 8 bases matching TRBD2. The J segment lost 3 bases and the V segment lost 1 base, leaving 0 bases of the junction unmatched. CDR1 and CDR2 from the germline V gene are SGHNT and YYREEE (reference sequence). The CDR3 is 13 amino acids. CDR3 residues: CASSLTSGYEQYF. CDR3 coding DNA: TGTGCCAGCAGCTTGACTAGCGGCTACGAGCAGTACTTC.

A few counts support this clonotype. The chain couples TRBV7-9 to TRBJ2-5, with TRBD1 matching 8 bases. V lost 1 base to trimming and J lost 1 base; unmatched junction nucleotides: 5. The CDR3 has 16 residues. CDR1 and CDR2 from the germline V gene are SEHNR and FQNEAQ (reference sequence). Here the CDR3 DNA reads TGTGCCAGCAGCTTAGGACAGGGGACTTTCCAAGAGACCCAGTACTTC. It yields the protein CASSLGQGTFQETQYF.

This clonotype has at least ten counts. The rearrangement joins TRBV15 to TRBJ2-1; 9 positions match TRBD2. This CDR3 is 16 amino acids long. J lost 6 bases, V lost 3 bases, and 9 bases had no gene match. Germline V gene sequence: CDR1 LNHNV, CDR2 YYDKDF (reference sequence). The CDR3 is CATSRTLAGGTNEQFF. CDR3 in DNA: TGTGCCACCAGCAGGACACTAGCGGGCGGCACCAATGAGCAGTTCTTC.

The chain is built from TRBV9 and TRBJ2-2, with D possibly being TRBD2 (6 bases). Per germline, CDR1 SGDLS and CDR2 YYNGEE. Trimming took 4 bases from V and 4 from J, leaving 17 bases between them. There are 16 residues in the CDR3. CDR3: CASSPTGDMVTGELFF. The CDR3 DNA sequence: TGTGCCAGCAGCCCAACGGGGGATATGGTCACCGGGGAGCTGTTTTTT.

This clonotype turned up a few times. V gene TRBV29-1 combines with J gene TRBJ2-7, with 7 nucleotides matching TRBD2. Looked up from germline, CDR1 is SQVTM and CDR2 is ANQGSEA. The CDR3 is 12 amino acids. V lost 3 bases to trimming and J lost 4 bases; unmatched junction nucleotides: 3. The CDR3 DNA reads TGCAGCGTTGAGGGTAGCGGGTACGAGCAGTACTTC. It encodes CSVEGSGYEQYF.

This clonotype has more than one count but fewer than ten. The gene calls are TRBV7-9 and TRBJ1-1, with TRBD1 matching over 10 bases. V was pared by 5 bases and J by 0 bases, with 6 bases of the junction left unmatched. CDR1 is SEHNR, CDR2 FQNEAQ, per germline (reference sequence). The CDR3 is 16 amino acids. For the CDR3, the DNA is TGTGCCAGCAGCGCGGGGACAGGGGCTATGAACACTGAAGCTTTCTTT. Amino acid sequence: CASSAGTGAMNTEAFF.

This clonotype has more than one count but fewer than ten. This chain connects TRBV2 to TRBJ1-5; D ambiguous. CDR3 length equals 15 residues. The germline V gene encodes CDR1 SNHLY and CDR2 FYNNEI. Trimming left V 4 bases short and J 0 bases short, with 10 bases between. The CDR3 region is CASSGQTLSNQPQHF. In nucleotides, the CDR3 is TGTGCCAGCAGTGGGCAAACTCTTAGCAATCAGCCCCAGCATTTT. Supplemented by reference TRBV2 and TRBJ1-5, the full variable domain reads EPEVTQTPSHQVTQMGQEVILRCVPISNHLYFYWYRQILGQKVEFLVSFYNNEISEKSEIFDDQFSVERPDGSNFTLKIRSTKLEDSAMYFCASSGQTLSNQPQHFGDGTRLSIL.

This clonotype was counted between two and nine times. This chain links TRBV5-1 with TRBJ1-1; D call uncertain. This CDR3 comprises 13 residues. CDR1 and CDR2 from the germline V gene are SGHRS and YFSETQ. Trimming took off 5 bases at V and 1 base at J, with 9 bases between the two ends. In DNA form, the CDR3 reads TGCGCCAGCAGTGGTTGGGAGAACACTGAAGCTTTCTTT. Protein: CASSGWENTEAFF.

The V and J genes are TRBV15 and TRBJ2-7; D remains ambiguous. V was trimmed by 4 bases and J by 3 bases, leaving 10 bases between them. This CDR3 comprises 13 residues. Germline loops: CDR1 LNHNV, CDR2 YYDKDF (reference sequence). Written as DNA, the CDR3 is TGTGCCACCAGCACCCGGACCAACTACGAGCAGTACTTC. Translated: CATSTRTNYEQYF.

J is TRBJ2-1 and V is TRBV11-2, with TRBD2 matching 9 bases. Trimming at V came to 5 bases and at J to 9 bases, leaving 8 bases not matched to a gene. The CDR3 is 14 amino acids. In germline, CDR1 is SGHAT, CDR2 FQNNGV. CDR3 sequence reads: CASSASGDHAEQFF. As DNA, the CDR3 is TGTGCCAGCAGCGCTAGCGGGGACCACGCTGAGCAGTTCTTC.

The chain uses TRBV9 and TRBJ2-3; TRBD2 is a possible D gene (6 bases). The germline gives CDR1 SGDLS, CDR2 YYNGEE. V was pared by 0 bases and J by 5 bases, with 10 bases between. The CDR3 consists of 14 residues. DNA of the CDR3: TGTGCCAGCAGCGTAGCGGGAGCGGGAGATACGCAGTATTTT. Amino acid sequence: CASSVAGAGDTQYF.

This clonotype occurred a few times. CDR3 sequence (DNA): TGTGCCACCAGCGAGGGACGTGTCGGCAATCAGCCCCAGCATTTT. Its protein product is CATSEGRVGNQPQHF. The chain has TRBV24-1 and TRBJ1-5, with TRBD1 as a possible D gene (5 bases). This CDR3 spans 15 amino acids. Germline lookup yields CDR1 KGHDR and CDR2 SFDVKD. V shed 7 bases and J shed 2 bases, with 14 bases lying between them.

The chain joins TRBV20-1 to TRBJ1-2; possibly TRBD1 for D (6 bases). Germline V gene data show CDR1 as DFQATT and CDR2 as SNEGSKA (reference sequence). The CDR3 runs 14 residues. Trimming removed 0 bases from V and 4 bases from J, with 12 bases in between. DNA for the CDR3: TGCAGTGCTAGAGATCAGGACAGAGGCTATGGCTACACCTTC. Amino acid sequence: CSARDQDRGYGYTF.

The CDR3, as DNA: TGTGCCAGCAGCCCTATGACAGCACGCTATGAGCAGTTCTTC. Its protein is CASSPMTARYEQFF. The chain carries TRBV5-6 and TRBJ2-1; tentatively, D is TRBD1 (5 bases). V dropped 4 bases and J dropped 8 bases, with 16 bases sitting between them. Germline V gives CDR1 SGHDT, CDR2 YYEEEE. The CDR3 runs to 14 residues.

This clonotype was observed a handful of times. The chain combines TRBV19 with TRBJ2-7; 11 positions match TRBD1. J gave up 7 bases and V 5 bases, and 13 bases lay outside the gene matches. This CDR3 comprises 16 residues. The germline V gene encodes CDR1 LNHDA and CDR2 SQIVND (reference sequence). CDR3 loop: CASSLVGDRGTVEQYF. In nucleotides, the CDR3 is TGTGCCAGTAGTCTAGTCGGGGACAGGGGGACTGTGGAGCAGTACTTC.

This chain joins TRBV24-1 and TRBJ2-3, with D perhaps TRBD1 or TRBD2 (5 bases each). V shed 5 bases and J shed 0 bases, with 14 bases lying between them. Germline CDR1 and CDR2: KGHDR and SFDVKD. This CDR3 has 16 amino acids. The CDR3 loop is CATSGYGGTSTDTQYF. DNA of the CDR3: TGTGCCACCAGTGGGTATGGGGGTACTAGCACAGATACGCAGTATTTT.

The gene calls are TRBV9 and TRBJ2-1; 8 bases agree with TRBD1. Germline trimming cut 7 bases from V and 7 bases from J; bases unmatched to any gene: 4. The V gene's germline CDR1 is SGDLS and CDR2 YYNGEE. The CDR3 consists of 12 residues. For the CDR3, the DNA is TGTGCCAGCCGGGACAGGAGTAATGAGCAGTTCTTC. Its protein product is CASRDRSNEQFF.

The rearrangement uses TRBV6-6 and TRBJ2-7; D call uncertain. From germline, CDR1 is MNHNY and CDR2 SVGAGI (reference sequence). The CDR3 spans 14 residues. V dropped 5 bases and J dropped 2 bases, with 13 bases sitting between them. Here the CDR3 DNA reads TGTGCCAGCAGTACCGGACGGCCCCCCTACGAGCAGTACTTC. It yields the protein CASSTGRPPYEQYF.